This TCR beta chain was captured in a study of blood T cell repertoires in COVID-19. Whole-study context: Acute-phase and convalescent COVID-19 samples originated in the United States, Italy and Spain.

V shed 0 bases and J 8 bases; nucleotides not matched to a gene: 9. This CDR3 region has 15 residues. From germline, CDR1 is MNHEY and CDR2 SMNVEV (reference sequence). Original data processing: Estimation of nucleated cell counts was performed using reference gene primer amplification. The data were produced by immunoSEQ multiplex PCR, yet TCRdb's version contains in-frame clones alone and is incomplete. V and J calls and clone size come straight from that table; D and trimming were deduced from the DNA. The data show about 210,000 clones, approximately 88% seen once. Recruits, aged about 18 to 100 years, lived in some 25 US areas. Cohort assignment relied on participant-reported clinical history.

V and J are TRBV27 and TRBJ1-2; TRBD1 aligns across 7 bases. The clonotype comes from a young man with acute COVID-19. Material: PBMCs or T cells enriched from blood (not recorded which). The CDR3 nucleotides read TGTGCCAGCAGTTTATCGATTTCAGGGGGAGAGGGCTACACCTTC. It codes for CASSLSISGGEGYTF.